This TCR beta chain comes out of a study of spatial heterogeneity in lung cancer (dated 2019 in TCRdb). Study-wide context: Beta-chain transcripts were consistently detected in greater numbers than alpha-chain transcripts, which likely reflected higher beta-chain transcript abundance. A strong correlation was found between TCR transcript counts in tumor regions and a T cell transcriptional module score from matched bulk RNA-seq. Both alpha and beta chains were TCR-sequenced in around 220 tumor regions, 64 matched nontumor lung samples and more than 50 PBMC samples obtained at surgery. The study quantitatively compared TCR alpha and beta repertoires across multiple tumor regions, matched nontumor lung and blood in non-small cell lung cancer. In the raw uncorrected reads, each unique combination of TCR and UMI appeared on average more than ten times. Nonsynonymous mutation counts, determined by whole-exome sequencing of tumor tissue, were related to features of the TCR repertoire. Summary of the overall study and its limitations: Additional single-cell paired TCR alpha and beta sequencing was considered necessary to confirm, at a functional level, the hypothesis that regional TCRs recognize regional mutations. The count of ubiquitous expanded TCRs correlated with the count of ubiquitous nonsynonymous mutations, and the count of regional expanded TCRs correlated with the count of regional nonsynonymous mutations. The tumor nonsynonymous mutation count correlated with the number of expanded alpha and beta TCRs within the tumor. TCR-seq coverage of tumor T cells was estimated to be only roughly 7.3% for alpha chains and more than 11% for beta chains.

The germline V gene (reference sequence) specifies MNHEY as CDR1 and SMNVEV as CDR2. Measured from the cysteine to the phenylalanine, the CDR3 is 15 residues long. Only the CDR3 region is kept as DNA, spanning 45 bases read in frame from base 1. From V the trimming removes 2 bases and from J it removes 3 bases, while the gene matches leave 7 bases of the junction unaccounted for. Libraries were made using 5' RACE. Sequencing took place on a NextSeq 500. The TCR library protocol attached a unique molecular identifier to each TCR cDNA molecule to allow correction of PCR and sequencing errors. On the authors' methods: Decombinator tools were used for TCR identification, UMI-based error correction and CDR3 extraction. TCRs above a frequency of 2 per 1,000, corresponding to the top 1% of the tumor frequency distribution, were defined as expanded. Expanded tumor TCRs were classed as regional if statistically deemed absent (corrected P<0.05) from at least one tumor region, otherwise ubiquitous. Each repertoire was subsampled 100 times to 5,000 TCRs, after which Renyi diversity was computed with the R vegan package. CDR3 similarity networks were built from amino acid triplet string-kernel similarity, connecting CDR3s with pairwise similarity above 0.82. The public reads were reprocessed in TCRdb via fastp at Q25 and MiXCR, keeping in-frame beta chains. Each entry is one CDR3 protein sequence, shown with its most common DNA and genes. The V and J calls were not made by the authors but by TCRdb's processing. Here the sample has about 22,000 distinct CDR3 sequences; approximately 3% occur a single time. The top ten hold 7% to 9.5% of the sample.

The time point tag for this specimen amounts to: sample taken at primary tumor resection. Samples were obtained from 72 patients with early-stage, untreated non-small cell lung cancer from the lung TRACERx cohort. Without any cell sorting, TCR sequencing was performed on whole RNA extracted either from tumor and nontumor lung tissue or from cryopreserved PBMC samples. Only patients for whom sufficient RNA was available from at least two tumor regions were selected for TCR sequencing. A lung pathologist reviewed the tumor and adjacent nontumor lung specimens before the specimens were selected. Ten or more counts support this clonotype. Its antigen specificity is not known. No much larger clone is present one base from it, and per-base qualities are unavailable.

This receptor was obtained from a male donor with early-stage non-small cell lung cancer. This sample comprised lung tumor tissue, obtained at surgery. The chain is assembled from TRBV27 and TRBJ2-7, with 7 bases matching TRBD2. For the CDR3, the sequence is CASSLRSGNYYEQYF. The sequence in DNA is TGTGCCAGCAGTTTAAGGAGCGGGAACTACTACGAGCAGTACTTC.